This T cell receptor beta chain appears in the sequencing data of a study of blood T cells in healthy people across ages. This clonotype was counted a few times. The CDR3 loop spans 15 amino acids. V lost 10 bases to trimming and J lost 8 bases, with 26 bases between them. Germline-derived CDR1 and CDR2 are SGDLS and YYNGEE. For the second PCR, which ran for 7 to 11 cycles, a sample-barcoded 5' primer and a J-beta primer mix were used. TCRdb recomputed calls from the 5' RACE reads with MiXCR, one row per CDR3 protein. The data show 1.5 million to 2 million distinct CDR3 sequences, with less than 50% seen just once and 2% to 2.5% held by the top ten.

Input material: blood. The receptor's source is a middle-aged woman in good health. The chain has TRBV9 and TRBJ2-3; D is perhaps TRBD2 (5 bases). The DNA of the CDR3 is TGTGCCCCTTTTAAACGAGGTGAAACACGGGGTACGCAGTATTTT. It is translated as CAPFKRGETRGTQYF.